This paragraph reports one TCR beta chain. Its antigen is as yet unknown. This entry belongs to a study of shared clonotypes between healthy human individuals. Study findings and constraints: Clonotypes shared by all four sorted-subset donors had higher generation probabilities than non-shared clonotypes.

Donors, without exception, were Caucasian adults residing in Nashville, Tennessee. V was shortened by 4 bases and J by 7 bases, with 26 bases between the two germline ends. The CDR3 is 18 amino acids. The germline V gene has CDR1 SGDLS and CDR2 YYNGEE. Here immunoSEQ multiplex PCR was the method, and the copy in TCRdb shows in-frame clones only, minus some. This table has 950,000 to 1,200,000 clones, 60% to 85% appearing once. The chain uses TRBV9 and TRBJ1-4; D possibly corresponds to TRBD1 (5 bases). The specimen sequenced was memory CD4+ T cells from PBMCs. Subset defined: CD45RA-negative fraction. This clonotype was obtained from a man aged 18 to 30 in good health. Some clones in this sample may be carry-over from other donors' samples. CDR3 residues: CASSPQPRVGRGGEKLFF. CDR3 in DNA: TGTGCCAGCAGCCCACAGCCCAGGGTCGGGCGTGGCGGTGAAAAACTGTTTTTT. Full variable domain (missing parts from reference TRBV9 and TRBJ1-4): DSGVTQTPKHLITATGQRVTLRCSPRSGDLSVYWYQQSLDQGLQFLIQYYNGEERAKGNILERFSAQQFPDLHSELNLSSLELGDSALYFCASSPQPRVGRGGEKLFFGSGTQLSVL.